This is a list of T cell receptor beta chains from one sample in a study of blood T cell repertoires in COVID-19. This table comes from immunoSEQ multiplex PCR, and its TCRdb copy is limited to in-frame clones, with some not included. Here the sample spans approximately 200,000 clones, 88% being singletons. The sequenced sample was peripheral blood. The receptors originated from a man aged 65-85 years with acute or convalescent COVID-19. Both conserved end residues are part of each CDR3. Where a row states a size, it is once, few, many or the class of an expanded clone; other rows omit it.

CDR3 protein | clone size | V gene
CASSQGFTVADTQYF | NA | TRBV3-1/TRBV3-2
CASSFRLAGGTDTQYF | NA | TRBV28
CASSLGASGSYEQYF | few | TRBV28
CASSQDLGVYNEQFF | NA | TRBV3-1/TRBV3-2
CSVEAAGLAYYNEQFF | NA | TRBV29-1
CASSIETVSLYGYTF | NA | TRBV19
CASSQEGGYYEQFF | NA | TRBV11-2
CASVSGRARYEQYF | NA | TRBV7-2
CATGGWSTEAFF | NA | TRBV3-1/TRBV3-2
CASSLMPEIYSGLAGGLNTGELFF | few | TRBV7-3
CASSLARAGEQYF | NA | TRBV7-2
CASSRGTGPKTGELFF | NA | TRBV19
CASSAKNGWTGELFF | NA | TRBV9
CASSLAMAGAEKLFF | NA | TRBV5-1
CASSPGLAGDNGTQYF | NA | TRBV27
CSASAGTGETKPQHF | NA | TRBV20-1
CASSITGDNSPLHF | once | TRBV19
CASSGQGGQPQHF | NA | TRBV6-5
CASSMFWAGGLNEQFF | NA | TRBV19
CASSLPRPRSNEQFF | NA | TRBV28
CASSSTGWATDTQYF | NA | TRBV7-2
CASSPGTSAYNEQFF | NA | TRBV6-6
CASSPPGFQFF | NA | TRBV6-5
CAISSQSRPGQRNKNTEAFF | NA | TRBV10-3
CASSSREAGGVQYF | NA | TRBV11-3
CASSQGSGITDTQYF | NA | TRBV3-1/TRBV3-2
CASSPTLQSEAFF | NA | TRBV2
CASSSNTIGLTF | NA | TRBV7-2
CSVHDRGRAAFF | NA | TRBV29-1
CATSAGGTTGTQYF | few | TRBV24-1
CAWSFSGGYTF | NA | TRBV30
CASSEFGEVEAFF | NA | TRBV25-1
CASSQDPSGPWNEQFF | NA | TRBV14
CAGRTGGNTEAFF | NA | TRBV10-3
CASSGQGDRTEAFF | NA | TRBV6-6
CASSPAGGEETQYF | NA | TRBV18
CASSESGGRAFGTQYF | NA | TRBV25-1
CASSLVTGNTIYF | NA | TRBV7-2
CASSVSGTSLNEQYF | NA | TRBV7-3
CASPGRPSSYNEQFF | NA | TRBV28
CASSSDRGETQYF | NA | TRBV7-8
CASSIGQGYQPQHF | NA | TRBV19
CASSRARGHTNTGELFF | NA | TRBV7-2
CASSLAGLPGEQFF | many | TRBV11-3
CASSLPRGSSYEQYF | NA | TRBV6-5
CASRQRERTYNEQFF | NA | TRBV6-5
CASSQGRSSGNTIYF | NA | TRBV3-1/TRBV3-2
CASSLAGGRETQYF | NA | TRBV5-1
CASKPGQGANEQYF | NA | TRBV19